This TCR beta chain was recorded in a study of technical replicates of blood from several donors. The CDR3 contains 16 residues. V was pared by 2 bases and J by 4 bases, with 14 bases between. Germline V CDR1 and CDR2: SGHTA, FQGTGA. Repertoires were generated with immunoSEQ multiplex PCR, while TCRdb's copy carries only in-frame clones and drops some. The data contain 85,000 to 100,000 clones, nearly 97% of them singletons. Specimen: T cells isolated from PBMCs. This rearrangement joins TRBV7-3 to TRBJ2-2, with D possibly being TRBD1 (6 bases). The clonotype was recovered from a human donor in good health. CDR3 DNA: TGTGCCAGCAGCTTAGAACCAGGGGAGAGCACCGGGGAGCTGTTTTTT. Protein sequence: CASSLEPGESTGELFF.